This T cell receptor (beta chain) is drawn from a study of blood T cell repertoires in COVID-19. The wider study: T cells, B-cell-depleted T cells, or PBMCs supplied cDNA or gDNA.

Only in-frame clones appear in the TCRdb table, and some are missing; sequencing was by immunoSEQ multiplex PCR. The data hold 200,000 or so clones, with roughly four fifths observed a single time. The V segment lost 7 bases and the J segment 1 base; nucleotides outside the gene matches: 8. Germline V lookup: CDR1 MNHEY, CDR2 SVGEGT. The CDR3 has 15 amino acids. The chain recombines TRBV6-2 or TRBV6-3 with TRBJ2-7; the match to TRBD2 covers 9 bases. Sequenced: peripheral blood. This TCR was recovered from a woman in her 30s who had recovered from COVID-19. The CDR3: CASTPHSGSSYEQYF. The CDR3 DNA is TGTGCCAGCACCCCCCATAGCGGGAGTTCCTACGAGCAGTACTTC.